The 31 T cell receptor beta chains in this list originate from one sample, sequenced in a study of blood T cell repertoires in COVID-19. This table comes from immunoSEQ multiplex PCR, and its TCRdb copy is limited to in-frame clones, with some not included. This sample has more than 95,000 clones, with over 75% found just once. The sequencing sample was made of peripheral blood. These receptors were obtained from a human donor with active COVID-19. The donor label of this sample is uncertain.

The CDR3 region is CASSPDRVPTEAFF. The CDR3 DNA sequence: TGCGCCAGCAGCCCCGACAGGGTTCCCACTGAAGCTTTCTTT. The chain combines TRBV4-3 with TRBJ1-1; 7 bases are shared with TRBD1. V shed 4 bases, J shed 4 bases, and the junction held 6 bases outside the gene matches. This CDR3 spans 14 amino acids. Germline-derived CDR1 and CDR2 are LGHNA and YSLEER.

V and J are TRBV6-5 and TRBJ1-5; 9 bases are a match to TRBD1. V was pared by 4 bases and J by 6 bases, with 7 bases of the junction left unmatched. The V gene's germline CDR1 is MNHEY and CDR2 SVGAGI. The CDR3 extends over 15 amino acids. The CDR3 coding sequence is TGTGCCAGCAGTTTACAACAGGGGGCAAGTCAGCCCCAGCATTTT. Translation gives CASSLQQGASQPQHF.

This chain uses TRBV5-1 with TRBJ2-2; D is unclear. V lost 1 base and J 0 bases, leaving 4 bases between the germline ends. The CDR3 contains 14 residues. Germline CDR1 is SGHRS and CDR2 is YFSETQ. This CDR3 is CASSLIANTGELFF. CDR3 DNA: TGCGCCAGCAGCTTGATCGCGAACACCGGGGAGCTGTTTTTT.

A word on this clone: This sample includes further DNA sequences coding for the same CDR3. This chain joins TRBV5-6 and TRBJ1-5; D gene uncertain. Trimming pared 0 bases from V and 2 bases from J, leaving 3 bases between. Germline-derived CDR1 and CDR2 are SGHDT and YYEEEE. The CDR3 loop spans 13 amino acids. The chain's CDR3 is CASSLAGNQPQHF. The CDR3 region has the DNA TGTGCCAGCAGCTTGGCCGGCAATCAGCCCCAGCATTTT.

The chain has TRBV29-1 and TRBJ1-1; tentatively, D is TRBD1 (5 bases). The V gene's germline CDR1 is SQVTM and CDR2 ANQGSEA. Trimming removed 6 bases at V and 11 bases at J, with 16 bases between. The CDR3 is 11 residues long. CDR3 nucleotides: TGCAGCGTAGGCGACAGACTGAACGCTTTCTTT. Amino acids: CSVGDRLNAFF. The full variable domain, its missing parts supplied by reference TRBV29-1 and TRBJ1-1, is SAVISQKPSRDICQRGTSLTIQCQVDSQVTMMFWYRQQPGQSLTLIATANQGSEATYESGFVIDKFPISRPNLTFSTLTVSNMSPEDSSIYLCSVGDRLNAFFGQGTRLTVV.

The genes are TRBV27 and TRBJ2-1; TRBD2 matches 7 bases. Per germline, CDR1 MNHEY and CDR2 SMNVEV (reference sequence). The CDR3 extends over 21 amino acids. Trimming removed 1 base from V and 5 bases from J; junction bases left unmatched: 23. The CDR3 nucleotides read TGTGCCAGCAGTTTATTACGGGAGGAGACTCTTAGGCGGGCGACCCACAATGAGCAGTTCTTC. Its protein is CASSLLREETLRRATHNEQFF.

The CDR3 DNA reads as TGTGCCAGCAGCTTCCCACAGAAAGGGGACACTGAAGCTTTCTTT. Its protein product is CASSFPQKGDTEAFF. This chain joins TRBV7-8 and TRBJ1-1, with D tentatively TRBD1 (5 bases). The length of the CDR3 is 15 residues. V lost 3 bases and J lost 3, with 14 bases in between. The germline CDR1 and CDR2 sequences are SGHVS and FQNEAQ.

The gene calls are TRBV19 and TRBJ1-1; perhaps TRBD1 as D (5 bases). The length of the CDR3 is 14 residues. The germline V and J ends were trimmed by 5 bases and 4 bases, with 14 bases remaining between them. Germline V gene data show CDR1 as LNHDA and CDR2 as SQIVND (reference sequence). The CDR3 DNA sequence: TGTGCCAGTAGTTATCAGGGTTATGGCACTGAAGCTTTCTTT. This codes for CASSYQGYGTEAFF.

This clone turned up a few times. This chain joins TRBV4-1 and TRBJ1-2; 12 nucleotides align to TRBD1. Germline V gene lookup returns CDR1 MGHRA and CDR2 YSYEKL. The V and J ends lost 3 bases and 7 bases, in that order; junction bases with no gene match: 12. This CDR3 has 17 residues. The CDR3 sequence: CASSHDGAGTGGSGYTF. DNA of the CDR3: TGCGCCAGCAGCCATGATGGTGCGGGGACAGGGGGCTCTGGCTACACCTTC.

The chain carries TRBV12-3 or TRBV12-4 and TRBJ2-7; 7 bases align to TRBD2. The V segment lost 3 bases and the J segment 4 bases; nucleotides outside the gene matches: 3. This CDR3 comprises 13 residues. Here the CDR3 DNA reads TGTGCCAGCAGTTTTGGCGGGGGTTACGAGCAGTACTTC. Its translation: CASSFGGGYEQYF.

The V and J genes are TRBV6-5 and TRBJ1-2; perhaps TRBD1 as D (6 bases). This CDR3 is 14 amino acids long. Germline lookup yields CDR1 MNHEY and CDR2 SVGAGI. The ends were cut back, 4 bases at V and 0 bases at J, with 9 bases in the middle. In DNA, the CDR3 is TGTGCCAGCAGTTTCGGACAGCCTAACTATGGCTACACCTTC. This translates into CASSFGQPNYGYTF.

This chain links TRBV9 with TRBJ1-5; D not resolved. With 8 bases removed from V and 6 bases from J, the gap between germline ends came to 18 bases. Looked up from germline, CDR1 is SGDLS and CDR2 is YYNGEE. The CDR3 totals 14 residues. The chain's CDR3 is CASSSWEGSQPQHF. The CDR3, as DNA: TGTGCCAGTTCATCTTGGGAGGGCAGTCAGCCCCAGCATTTT.

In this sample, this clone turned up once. The CDR3 DNA follows: TGTGCCAGCAGCTTGGGAGGGGAGGGACATGGCTACACCTTC. As protein: CASSLGGEGHGYTF. The rearrangement links TRBV5-4 to TRBJ1-2, with TRBD1 as a possible D gene (5 bases). This CDR3 spans 14 amino acids. V was clipped by 0 bases and J by 6 bases, with 12 bases between them. CDR1 SGHNT and CDR2 YYREEE come from the germline V gene (reference sequence).

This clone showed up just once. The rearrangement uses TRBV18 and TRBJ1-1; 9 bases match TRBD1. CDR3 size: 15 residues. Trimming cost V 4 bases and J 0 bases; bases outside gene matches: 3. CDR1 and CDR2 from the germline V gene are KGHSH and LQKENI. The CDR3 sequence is CASSRGTGMNTEAFF. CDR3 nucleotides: TGTGCCAGCTCACGAGGGACAGGGATGAACACTGAAGCTTTCTTT.

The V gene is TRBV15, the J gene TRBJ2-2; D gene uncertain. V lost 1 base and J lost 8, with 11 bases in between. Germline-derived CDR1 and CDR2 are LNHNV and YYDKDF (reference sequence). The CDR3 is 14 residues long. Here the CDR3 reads CATSRGPSEGELFF. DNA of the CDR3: TGTGCCACCAGCAGAGGCCCGAGTGAAGGGGAGCTGTTTTTT.

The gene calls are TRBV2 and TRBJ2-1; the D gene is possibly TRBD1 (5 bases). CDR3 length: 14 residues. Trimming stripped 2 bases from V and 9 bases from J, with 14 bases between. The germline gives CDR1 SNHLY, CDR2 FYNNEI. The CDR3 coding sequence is TGTGCCAGCAGTGAACTCCGAACTCAGGGTGAGCAGTTCTTC. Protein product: CASSELRTQGEQFF.

The CDR3: CAWSSGNTDTQYF. The CDR3 DNA sequence: TGTGCCTGGAGTAGCGGGAACACAGATACGCAGTATTTT. The chain uses TRBV30 and TRBJ2-3, with 7 bases lining up with TRBD2. Trimming removed 2 bases from V and 2 bases from J; junction bases left unmatched: 1. Germline values: CDR1 GTSNPN, CDR2 SVGIG (reference sequence). The CDR3 extends over 13 amino acids.

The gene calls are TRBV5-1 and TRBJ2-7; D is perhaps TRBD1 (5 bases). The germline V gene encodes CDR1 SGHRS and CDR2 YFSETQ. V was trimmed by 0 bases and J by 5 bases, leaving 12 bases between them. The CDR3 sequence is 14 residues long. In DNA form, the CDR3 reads TGCGCCAGCAGCTTGGAAGGTTCAGGGCACGAGCAGTACTTC. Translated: CASSLEGSGHEQYF.

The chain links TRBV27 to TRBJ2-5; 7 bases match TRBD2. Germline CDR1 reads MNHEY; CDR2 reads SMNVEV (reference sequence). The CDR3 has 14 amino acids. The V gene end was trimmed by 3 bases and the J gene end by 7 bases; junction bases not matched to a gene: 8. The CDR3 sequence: CASSFYGGEGTQYF. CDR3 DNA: TGTGCCAGCAGTTTTTACGGCGGGGAGGGGACCCAGTACTTC.

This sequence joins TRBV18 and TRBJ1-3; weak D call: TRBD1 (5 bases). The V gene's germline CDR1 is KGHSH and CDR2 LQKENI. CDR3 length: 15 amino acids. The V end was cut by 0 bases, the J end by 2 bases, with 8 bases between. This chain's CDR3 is CASSPPGQAGNTIYF. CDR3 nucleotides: TGTGCCAGCTCACCACCGGGGCAGGCTGGAAACACCATATATTTT.

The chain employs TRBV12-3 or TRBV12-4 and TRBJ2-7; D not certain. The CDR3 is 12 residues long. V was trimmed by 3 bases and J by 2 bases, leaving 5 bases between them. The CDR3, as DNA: TGTGCCAGCAGTTTTCAGACCTACGAGCAGTACTTC. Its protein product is CASSFQTYEQYF.

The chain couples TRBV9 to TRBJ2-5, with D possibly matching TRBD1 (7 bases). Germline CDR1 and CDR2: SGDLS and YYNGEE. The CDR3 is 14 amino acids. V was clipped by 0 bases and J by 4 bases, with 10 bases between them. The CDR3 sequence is CASSVDRGGETQYF. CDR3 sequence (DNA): TGTGCCAGCAGCGTAGACAGGGGAGGAGAGACCCAGTACTTC.

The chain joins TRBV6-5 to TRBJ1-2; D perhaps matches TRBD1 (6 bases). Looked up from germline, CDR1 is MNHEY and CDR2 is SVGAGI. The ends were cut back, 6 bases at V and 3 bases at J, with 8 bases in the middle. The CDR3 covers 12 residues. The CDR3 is CASRRTDYGYTF. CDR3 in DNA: TGTGCCAGCAGGAGGACAGACTATGGCTACACCTTC.

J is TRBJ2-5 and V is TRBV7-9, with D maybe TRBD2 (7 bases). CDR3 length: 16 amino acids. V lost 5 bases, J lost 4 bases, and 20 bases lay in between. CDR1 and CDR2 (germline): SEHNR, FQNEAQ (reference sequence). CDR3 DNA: TGTGCCAGCAGCCCCCCTGTTGCGGGGGCGGGAGAGACCCAGTACTTC. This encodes CASSPPVAGAGETQYF.

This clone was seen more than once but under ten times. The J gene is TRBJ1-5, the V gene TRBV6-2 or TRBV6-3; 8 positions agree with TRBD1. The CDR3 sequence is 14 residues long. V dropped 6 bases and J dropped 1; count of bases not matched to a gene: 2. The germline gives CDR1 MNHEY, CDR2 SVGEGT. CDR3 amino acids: CASSQGASNQPQHF. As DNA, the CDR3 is TGTGCCAGCAGCCAGGGGGCGAGCAATCAGCCCCAGCATTTT.

In nucleotides, the CDR3 is TGTGCCAGCAGTTACGCAGGGCAAGGGCTGAACTATGGCTACACCTTC. This translates into CASSYAGQGLNYGYTF. The chain uses TRBV6-5 and TRBJ1-2; D is possibly TRBD1 (5 bases). The CDR3 consists of 16 residues. V lost 2 bases to trimming and J lost 2 bases, with 15 bases between them. In germline, CDR1 is MNHEY, CDR2 SVGAGI.

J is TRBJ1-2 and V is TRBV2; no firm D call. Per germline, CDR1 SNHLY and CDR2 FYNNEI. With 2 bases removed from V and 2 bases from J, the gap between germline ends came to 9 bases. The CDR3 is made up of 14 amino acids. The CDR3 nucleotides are TGTGCCAGCAGTGAATGGTTGGAGAACTATGGCTACACCTTC. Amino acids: CASSEWLENYGYTF.

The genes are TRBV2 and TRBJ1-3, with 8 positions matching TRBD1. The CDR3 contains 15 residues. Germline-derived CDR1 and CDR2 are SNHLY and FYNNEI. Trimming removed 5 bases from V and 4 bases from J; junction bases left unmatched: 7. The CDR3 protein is CASSSQGAKGNTIYF. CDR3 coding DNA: TGTGCCAGCAGTAGTCAGGGGGCAAAAGGAAACACCATATATTTT.

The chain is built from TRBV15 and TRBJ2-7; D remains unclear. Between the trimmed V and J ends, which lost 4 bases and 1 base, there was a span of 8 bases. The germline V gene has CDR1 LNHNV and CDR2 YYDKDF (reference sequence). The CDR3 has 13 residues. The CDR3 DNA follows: TGTGCCACCAGCATTGGAGAGTCCTACGAGCAGTACTTC. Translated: CATSIGESYEQYF.

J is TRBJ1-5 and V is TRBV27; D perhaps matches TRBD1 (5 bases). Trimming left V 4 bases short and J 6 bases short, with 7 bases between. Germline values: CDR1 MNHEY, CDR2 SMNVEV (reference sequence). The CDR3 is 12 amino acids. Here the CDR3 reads CASSSGFQPQHF. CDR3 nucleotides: TGTGCCAGCAGTTCAGGGTTTCAGCCCCAGCATTTT.

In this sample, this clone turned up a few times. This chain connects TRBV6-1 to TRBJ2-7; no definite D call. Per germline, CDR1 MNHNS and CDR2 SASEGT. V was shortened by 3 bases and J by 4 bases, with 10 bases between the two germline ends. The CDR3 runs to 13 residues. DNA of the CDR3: TGTGCCAGCAGTGAGGTCGGTTATTACGAGCAGTACTTC. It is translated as CASSEVGYYEQYF.